Given below is one TCR beta chain in context. Its antigen is not known. The data were taken from a study of cytomegalovirus exposure and HLA in healthy donors. About the study: Among roughly 180 million T cells, an earlier analysis found around 100 million unique TCR beta sequences. Most donors, 70% to 85% of a few hundred genotyped, fell in the Caucasian-associated ancestry cluster. General study results and limits: Accurate prediction of most subjects' HLA-A and HLA-B alleles from TCR beta sequences was reported.

PCR involved 60 Vbeta and 13 Jbeta primers. The method was immunoSEQ multiplex PCR; TCRdb's version includes in-frame clones alone and lacks a portion of them. The table lists about 64,000 clones, with 3.6% in the top ten. This TCR was sampled from a young woman in good health and CMV-seronegative. The specimen was PBMCs.

This CDR3 reads CSAEQGARTEAFF. CDR3 coding DNA: TGCAGCGCCGAACAGGGGGCGCGGACTGAAGCTTTCTTT. The V call is TRBV29-1, the J call TRBJ1-1; TRBD1 aligns across 9 bases. Losses at the gene ends were 7 bases for V and 5 bases for J; bases not matched to a gene: 8. The germline gives CDR1 SQVTM, CDR2 ANQGSEA. The CDR3 runs to 13 residues.